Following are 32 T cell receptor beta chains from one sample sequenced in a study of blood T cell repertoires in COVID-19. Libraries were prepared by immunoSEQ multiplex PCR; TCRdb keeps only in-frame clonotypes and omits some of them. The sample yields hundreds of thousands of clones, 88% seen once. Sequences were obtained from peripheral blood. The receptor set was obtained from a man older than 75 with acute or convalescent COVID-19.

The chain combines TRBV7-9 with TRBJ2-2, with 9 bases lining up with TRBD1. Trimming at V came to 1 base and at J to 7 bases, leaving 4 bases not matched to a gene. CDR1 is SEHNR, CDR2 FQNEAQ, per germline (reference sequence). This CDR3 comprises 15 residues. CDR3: CASSLVTGGHGELFF. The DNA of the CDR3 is TGTGCCAGCAGCTTAGTTACAGGGGGCCACGGGGAGCTGTTTTTT.

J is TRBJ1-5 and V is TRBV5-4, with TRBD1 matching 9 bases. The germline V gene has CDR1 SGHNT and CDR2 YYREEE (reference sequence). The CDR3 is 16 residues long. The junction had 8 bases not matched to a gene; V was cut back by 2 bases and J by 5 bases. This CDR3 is CASSFGTGLTHQPQHF. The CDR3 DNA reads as TGTGCCAGCAGCTTCGGGACAGGGTTGACTCATCAGCCCCAGCATTTT. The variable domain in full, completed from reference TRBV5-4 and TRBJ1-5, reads ETGVTQSPTHLIKTRGQQVTLRCSSQSGHNTVSWYQQALGQGPQFIFQYYREEENGRGNFPPRFSGLQFPNYSSELNVNALELDDSALYLCASSFGTGLTHQPQHFGDGTRLSIL.

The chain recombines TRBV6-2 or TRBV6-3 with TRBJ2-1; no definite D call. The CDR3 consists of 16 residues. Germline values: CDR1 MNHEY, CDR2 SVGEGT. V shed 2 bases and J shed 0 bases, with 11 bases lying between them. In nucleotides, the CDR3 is TGTGCCAGCAGTTACCTAGGCGATAGCTCCTACAATGAGCAGTTCTTC. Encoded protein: CASSYLGDSSYNEQFF.

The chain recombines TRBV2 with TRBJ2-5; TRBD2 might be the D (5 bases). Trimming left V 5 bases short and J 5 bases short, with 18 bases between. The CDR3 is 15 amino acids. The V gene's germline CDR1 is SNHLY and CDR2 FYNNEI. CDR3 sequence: CASSRTRTVRETQYF. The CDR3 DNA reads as TGTGCCAGCAGTAGAACACGGACTGTTAGGGAGACCCAGTACTTC.

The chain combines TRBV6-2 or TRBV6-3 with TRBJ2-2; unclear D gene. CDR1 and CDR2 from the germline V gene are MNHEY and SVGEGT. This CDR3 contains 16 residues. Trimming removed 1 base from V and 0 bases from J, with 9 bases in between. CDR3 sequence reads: CASSYLGYPNTGELFF. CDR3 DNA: TGTGCCAGCAGTTACTTGGGCTACCCGAACACCGGGGAGCTGTTTTTT.

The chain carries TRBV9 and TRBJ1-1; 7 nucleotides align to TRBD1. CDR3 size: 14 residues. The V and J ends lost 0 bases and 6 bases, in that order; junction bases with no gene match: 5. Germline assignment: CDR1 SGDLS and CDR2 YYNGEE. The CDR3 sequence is CASSVGQGRAEAFF. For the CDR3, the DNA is TGTGCCAGCAGCGTAGGACAGGGAAGGGCTGAAGCTTTCTTT. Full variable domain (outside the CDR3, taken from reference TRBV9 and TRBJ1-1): DSGVTQTPKHLITATGQRVTLRCSPRSGDLSVYWYQQSLDQGLQFLIQYYNGEERAKGNILERFSAQQFPDLHSELNLSSLELGDSALYFCASSVGQGRAEAFFGQGTRLTVV.

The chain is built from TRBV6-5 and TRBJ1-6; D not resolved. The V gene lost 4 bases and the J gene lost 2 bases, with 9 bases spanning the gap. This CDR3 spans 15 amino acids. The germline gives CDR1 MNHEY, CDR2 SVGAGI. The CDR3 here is CASSWAGTYNSPLHF. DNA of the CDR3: TGTGCCAGCAGTTGGGCGGGGACCTATAATTCACCCCTCCACTTT.

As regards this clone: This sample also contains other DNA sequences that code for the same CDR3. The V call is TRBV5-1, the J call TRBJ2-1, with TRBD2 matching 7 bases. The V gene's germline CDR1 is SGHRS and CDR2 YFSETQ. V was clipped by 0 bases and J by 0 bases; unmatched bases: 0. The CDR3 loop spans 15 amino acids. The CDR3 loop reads CASSLGGSSYNEQFF. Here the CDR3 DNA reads TGCGCCAGCAGCTTGGGCGGGAGCTCCTACAATGAGCAGTTCTTC. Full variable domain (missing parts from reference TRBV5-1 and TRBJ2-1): KAGVTQTPRYLIKTRGQQVTLSCSPISGHRSVSWYQQTPGQGLQFLFEYFSETQRNKGNFPGRFSGRQFSNSRSEMNVSTLELGDSALYLCASSLGGSSYNEQFFGPGTRLTVL.

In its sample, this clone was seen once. CDR3 DNA sequence: TGCGCCAGCAGCCAAAATGAGGATGGCTACACCTTC. As protein: CASSQNEDGYTF. The gene calls are TRBV4-1 and TRBJ1-2; no clear D. V was shortened by 2 bases and J by 6 bases, with 7 bases between the two germline ends. The germline CDR1 and CDR2 sequences are MGHRA and YSYEKL. The CDR3 has 12 amino acids.

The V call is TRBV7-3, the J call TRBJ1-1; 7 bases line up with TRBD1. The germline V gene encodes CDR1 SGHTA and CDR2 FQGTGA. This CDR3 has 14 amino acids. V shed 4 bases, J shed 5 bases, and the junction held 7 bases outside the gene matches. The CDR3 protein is CASSSQGPGTEAFF. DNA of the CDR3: TGTGCCAGCAGCTCACAGGGGCCGGGGACTGAAGCTTTCTTT.

As DNA, the CDR3 is TGTGCCAGCAGCGCACAGACTAACTATGGCTACACCTTC. Encoded protein: CASSAQTNYGYTF. This chain links TRBV9 with TRBJ1-2; D is unresolved. Trimming pared 3 bases from V and 0 bases from J, leaving 6 bases between. This CDR3 is built from 13 residues. The germline V gene encodes CDR1 SGDLS and CDR2 YYNGEE.

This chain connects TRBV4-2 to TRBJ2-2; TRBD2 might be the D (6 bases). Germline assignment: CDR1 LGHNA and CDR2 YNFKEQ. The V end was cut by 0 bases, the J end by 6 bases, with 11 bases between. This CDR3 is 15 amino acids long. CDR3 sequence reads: CASSQEPGAAGELFF. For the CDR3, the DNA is TGTGCCAGCAGCCAAGAGCCGGGAGCGGCCGGGGAGCTGTTTTTT.

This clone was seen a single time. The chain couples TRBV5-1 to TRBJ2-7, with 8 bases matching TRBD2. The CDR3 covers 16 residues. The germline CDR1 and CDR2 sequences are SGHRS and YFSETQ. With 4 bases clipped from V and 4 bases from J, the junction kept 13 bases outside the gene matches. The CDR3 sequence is CASSPSAGGGMYEQYF. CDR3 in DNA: TGCGCCAGCAGCCCTTCTGCCGGCGGGGGGATGTACGAGCAGTACTTC.

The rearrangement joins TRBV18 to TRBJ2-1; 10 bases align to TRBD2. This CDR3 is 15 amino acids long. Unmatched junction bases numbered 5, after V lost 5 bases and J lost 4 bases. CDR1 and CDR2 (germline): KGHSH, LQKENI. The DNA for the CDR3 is TGTGCCAGCTCATCGGGACTAGCGCTTTACAATGAGCAGTTCTTC. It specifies CASSSGLALYNEQFF.

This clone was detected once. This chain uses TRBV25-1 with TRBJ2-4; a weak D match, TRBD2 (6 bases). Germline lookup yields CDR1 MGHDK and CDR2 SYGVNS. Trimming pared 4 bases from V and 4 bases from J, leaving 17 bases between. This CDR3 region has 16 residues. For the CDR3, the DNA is TGTGCCAGCAGTGCTTCCCGGGACGCGGGGAAAAACATTCAGTACTTC. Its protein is CASSASRDAGKNIQYF.

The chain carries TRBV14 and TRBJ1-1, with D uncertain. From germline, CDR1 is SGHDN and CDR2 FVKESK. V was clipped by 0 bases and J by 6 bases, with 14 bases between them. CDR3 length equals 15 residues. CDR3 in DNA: TGTGCCAGCAGCCAAGATTCGGGTCAGTGGTCTGAAGCTTTCTTT. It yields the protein CASSQDSGQWSEAFF.

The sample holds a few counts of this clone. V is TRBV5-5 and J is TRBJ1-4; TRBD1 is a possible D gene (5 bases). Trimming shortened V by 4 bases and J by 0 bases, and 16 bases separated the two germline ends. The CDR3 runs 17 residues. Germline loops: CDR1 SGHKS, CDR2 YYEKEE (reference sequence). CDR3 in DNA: TGTGCCAGCAGCCTTCGGAAGGGGTTTGCAACTAATGAAAAACTGTTTTTT. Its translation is CASSLRKGFATNEKLFF.

The CDR3 DNA reads as TGTGCCAGCAGGACAGGGGGTATGAACACTGAAGCTTTCTTT. This translates into CASRTGGMNTEAFF. This rearrangement joins TRBV6-6 to TRBJ1-1; 9 nucleotides match TRBD1. Unmatched junction bases numbered 2, after V lost 6 bases and J lost 0 bases. This CDR3 spans 14 amino acids. Germline CDR1 and CDR2: MNHNY and SVGAGI (reference sequence).

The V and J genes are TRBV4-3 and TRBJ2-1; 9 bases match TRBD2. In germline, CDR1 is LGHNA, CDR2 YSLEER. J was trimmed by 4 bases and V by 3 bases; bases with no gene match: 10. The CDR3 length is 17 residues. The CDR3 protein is CASSQHFSGRAYNEQFF. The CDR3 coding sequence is TGCGCCAGCAGCCAGCACTTTAGCGGGAGAGCGTACAATGAGCAGTTCTTC.

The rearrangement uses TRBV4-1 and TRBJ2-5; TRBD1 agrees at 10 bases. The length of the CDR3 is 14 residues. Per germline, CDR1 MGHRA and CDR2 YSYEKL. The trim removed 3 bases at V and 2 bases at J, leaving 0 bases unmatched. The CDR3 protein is CASSQDRGQETQYF. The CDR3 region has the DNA TGCGCCAGCAGCCAGGACAGGGGGCAAGAGACCCAGTACTTC.

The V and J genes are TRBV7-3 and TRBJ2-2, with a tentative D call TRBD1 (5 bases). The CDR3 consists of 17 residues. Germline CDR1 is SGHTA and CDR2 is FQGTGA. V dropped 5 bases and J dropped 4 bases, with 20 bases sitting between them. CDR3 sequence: CASSPQAARAGTGELFF. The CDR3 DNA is TGTGCCAGCAGCCCGCAAGCCGCCAGGGCCGGCACCGGGGAGCTGTTTTTT.

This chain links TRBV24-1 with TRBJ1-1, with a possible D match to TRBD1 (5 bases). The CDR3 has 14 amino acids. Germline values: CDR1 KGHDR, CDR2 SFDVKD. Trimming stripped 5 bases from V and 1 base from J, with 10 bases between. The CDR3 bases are TGTGCCACCAGTGCCGGGAGGGGGAACACTGAAGCTTTCTTT. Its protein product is CATSAGRGNTEAFF.

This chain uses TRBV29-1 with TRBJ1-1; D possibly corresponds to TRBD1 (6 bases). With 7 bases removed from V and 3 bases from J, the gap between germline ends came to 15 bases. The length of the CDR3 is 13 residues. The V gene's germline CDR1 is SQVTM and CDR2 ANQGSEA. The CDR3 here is CSGSEGGDTEAFF. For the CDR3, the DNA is TGCAGCGGATCTGAAGGGGGTGACACTGAAGCTTTCTTT.

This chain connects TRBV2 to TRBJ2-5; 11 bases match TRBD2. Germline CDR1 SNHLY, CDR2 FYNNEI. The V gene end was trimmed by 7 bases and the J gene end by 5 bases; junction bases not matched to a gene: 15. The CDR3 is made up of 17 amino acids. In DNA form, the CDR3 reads TGTGCCAGCATCACTAGCGGGAGCCGGGGGAGTAGTGAGACCCAGTACTTC. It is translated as CASITSGSRGSSETQYF.

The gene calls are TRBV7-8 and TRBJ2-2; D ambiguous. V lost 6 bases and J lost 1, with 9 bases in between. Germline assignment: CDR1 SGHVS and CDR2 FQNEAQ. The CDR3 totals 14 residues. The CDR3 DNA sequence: TGTGCCAGCAGTTCGTCGGGGAACACCGGGGAGCTGTTTTTT. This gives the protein CASSSSGNTGELFF.

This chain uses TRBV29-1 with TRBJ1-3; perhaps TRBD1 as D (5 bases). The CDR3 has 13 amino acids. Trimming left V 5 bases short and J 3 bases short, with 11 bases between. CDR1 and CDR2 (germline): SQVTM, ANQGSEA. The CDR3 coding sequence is TGCAGCGTTCTGGACATGTTTGGAAACACCATATATTTT. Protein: CSVLDMFGNTIYF.

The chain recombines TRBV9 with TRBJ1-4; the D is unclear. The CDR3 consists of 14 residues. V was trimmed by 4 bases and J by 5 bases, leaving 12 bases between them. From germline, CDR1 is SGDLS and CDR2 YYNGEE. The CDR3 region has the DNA TGTGCCAGCAGCTTGCGGGCCGTGAATGAAAAACTGTTTTTT. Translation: CASSLRAVNEKLFF.

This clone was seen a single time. CDR3 nucleotide sequence: TGTGCCAGCAGTAAACAGGGGGCTTCTGGAAACACCATATATTTT. It codes for CASSKQGASGNTIYF. The V gene is TRBV6-2 or TRBV6-3, the J gene TRBJ1-3, with TRBD1 matching over 9 bases. CDR3 length: 15 amino acids. V lost 5 bases and J lost 1; bases outside the gene matches: 3. The germline V gene encodes CDR1 MNHEY and CDR2 SVGEGT.

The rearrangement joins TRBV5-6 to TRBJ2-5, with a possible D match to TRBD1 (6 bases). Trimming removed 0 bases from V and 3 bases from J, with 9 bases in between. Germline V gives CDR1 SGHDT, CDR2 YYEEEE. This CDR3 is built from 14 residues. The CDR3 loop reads CASSLAAGEETQYF. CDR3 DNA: TGTGCCAGCAGCTTGGCGGCAGGGGAAGAGACCCAGTACTTC.

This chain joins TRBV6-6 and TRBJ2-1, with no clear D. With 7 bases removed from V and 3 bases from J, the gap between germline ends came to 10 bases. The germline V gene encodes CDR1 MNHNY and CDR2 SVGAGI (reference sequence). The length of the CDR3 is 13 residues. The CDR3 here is CASNRVLYNEQFF. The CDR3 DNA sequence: TGTGCCAGCAACCGGGTGCTCTACAATGAGCAGTTCTTC.

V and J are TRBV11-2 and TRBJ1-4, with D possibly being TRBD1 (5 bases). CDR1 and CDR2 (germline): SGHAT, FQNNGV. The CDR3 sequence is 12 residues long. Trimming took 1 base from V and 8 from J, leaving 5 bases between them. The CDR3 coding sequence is TGTGCCAGCAGCTTAGGACAGGAAAAACTGTTTTTT. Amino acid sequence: CASSLGQEKLFF.

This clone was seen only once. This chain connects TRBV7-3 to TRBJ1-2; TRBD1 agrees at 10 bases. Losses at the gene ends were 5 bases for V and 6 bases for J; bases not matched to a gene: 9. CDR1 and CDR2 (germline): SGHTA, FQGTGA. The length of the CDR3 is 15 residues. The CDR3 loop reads CASSRTGGLLNGYTF. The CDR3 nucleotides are TGTGCCAGCAGCCGGACAGGGGGTCTTTTAAATGGCTACACCTTC. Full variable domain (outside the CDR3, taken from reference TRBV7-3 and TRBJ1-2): GAGVSQTPSNKVTEKGKYVELRCDPISGHTALYWYRQSLGQGPEFLIYFQGTGAADDSGLPNDRFFAVRPEGSVSTLKIQRTERGDSAVYLCASSRTGGLLNGYTFGSGTRLTVV.